This TCR beta chain was recorded in a study of blood T cell repertoires in COVID-19. Assay used: immunoSEQ multiplex PCR; TCRdb lists only in-frame clones, some missing. The data hold hundreds of thousands of clones, with over 75% observed a single time. Those enrolled, adults aged roughly 18 to 100 years, came from around 25 US areas. Clinical history reported by participants formed the basis on which cohorts were assigned. This CDR3 spans 15 amino acids. V trimming: 0 bases; J trimming: 2 bases; junction bases outside the gene matches: 4. The V gene's germline CDR1 is SGHAT and CDR2 FQNNGV. This clonotype was sampled from a woman in her forties who had recovered from COVID-19. The sequenced material came from PBMCs or T cells enriched from blood (not recorded which). V usage is TRBV11-2 and J usage is TRBJ2-7; 7 bases fit TRBD1. The DNA for the CDR3 is TGTGCCAGCAGCTTAGATAAGGACAGGACCTACGAGCAGTACTTC. This codes for CASSLDKDRTYEQYF.